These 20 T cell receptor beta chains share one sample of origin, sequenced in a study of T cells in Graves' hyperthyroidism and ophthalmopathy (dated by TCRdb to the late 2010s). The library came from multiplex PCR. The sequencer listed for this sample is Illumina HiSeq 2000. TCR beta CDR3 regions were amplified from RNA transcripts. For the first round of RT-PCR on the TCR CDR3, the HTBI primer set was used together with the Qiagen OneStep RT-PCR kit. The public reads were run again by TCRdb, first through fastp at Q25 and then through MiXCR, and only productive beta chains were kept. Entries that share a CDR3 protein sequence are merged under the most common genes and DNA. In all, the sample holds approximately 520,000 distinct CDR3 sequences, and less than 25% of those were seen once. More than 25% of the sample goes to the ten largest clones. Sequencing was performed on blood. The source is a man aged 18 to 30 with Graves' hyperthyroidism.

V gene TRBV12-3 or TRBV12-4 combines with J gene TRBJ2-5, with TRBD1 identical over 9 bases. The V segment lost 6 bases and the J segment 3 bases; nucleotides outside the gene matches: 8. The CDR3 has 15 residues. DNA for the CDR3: TGTGCCAGCAGCCTATCCGGGACAGGGAAAGAGACCCAGTACTTC. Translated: CASSLSGTGKETQYF.

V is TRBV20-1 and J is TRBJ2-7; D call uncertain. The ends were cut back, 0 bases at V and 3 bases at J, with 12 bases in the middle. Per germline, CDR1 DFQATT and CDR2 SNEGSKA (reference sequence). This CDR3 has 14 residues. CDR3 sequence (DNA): TGCAGTGCTAGAGATCCCCATTTTTACTACGAGCAGTACTTC. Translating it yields CSARDPHFYYEQYF.

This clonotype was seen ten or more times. The CDR3 nucleotides are TGTGCCAGCAGTCGAGACAGGGTGGGCGGCTACACCTTC. This codes for CASSRDRVGGYTF. V gene TRBV28 combines with J gene TRBJ1-2, with TRBD1 identical over 7 bases. The V and J ends lost 5 bases and 8 bases, in that order; junction bases with no gene match: 8. CDR1 and CDR2 from the germline V gene are MDHEN and SYDVKM. The CDR3 consists of 13 residues.

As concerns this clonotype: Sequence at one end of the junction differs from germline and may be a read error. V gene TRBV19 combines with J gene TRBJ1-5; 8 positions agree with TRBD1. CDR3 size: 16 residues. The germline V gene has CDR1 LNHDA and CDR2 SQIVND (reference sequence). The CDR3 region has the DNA TGTGCCAGTAGTCTAAGAGACAGGGGCGCATGGCAGCCCCAGGATTTT. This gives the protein CASSLRDRGAWQPQDF.

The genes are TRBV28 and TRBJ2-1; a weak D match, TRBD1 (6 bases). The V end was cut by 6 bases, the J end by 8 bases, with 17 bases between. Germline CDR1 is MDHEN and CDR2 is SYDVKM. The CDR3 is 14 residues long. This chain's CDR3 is CASSQEAQGHEQFF. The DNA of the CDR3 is TGTGCCAGCAGCCAAGAGGCCCAGGGGCATGAGCAGTTCTTC.

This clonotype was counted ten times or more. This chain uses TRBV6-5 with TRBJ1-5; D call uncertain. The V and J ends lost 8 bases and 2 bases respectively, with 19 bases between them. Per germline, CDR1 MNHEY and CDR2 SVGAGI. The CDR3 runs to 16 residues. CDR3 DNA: TGTGCCAGCCTTACTACTAAGTCGAAGGGCAATCAGCCCCAGCATTTT. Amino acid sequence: CASLTTKSKGNQPQHF.

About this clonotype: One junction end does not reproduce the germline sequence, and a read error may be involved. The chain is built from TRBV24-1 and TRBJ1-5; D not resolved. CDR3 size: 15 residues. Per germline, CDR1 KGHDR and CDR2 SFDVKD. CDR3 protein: CATSDASRGNQPQHF. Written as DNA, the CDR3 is TGTGCCACCAGTGATGCCTCTCGAGGAAATCAGCCGCAGCATTTT.

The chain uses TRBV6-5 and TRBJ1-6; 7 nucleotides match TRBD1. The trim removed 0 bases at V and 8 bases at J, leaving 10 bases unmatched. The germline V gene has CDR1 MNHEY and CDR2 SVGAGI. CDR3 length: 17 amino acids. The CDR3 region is CASSYSNLDRSDSPLHF. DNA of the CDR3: TGTGCCAGCAGTTACTCGAATTTGGACAGGTCGGATTCACCCCTCCACTTT.

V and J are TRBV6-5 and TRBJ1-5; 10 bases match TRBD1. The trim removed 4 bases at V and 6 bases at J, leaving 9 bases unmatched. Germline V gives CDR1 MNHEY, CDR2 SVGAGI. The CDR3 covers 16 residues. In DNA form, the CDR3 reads TGTGCCAGCAGTTCGTCTGGGGGACAGGGGAGTCAGCCCCAGCATTTT. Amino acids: CASSSSGGQGSQPQHF.

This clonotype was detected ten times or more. CDR3 in DNA: TGTGCCAGCAGTGTAAATCTAGCGGGGGGCCAAGAGACCCAGTACTTC. Protein product: CASSVNLAGGQETQYF. The chain is built from TRBV6-1 and TRBJ2-5; 11 nucleotides agree with TRBD2. This CDR3 region has 16 residues. V lost 4 bases and J lost 1; bases outside the gene matches: 5. CDR1 MNHNS and CDR2 SASEGT come from the germline V gene.

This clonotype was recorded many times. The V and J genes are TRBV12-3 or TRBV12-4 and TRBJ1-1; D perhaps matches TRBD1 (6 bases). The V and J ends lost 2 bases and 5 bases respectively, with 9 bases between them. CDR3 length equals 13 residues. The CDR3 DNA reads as TGTGCCAGCAGTTTAAACAGGGAGACTGAAGCTTTCTTT. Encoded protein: CASSLNRETEAFF.

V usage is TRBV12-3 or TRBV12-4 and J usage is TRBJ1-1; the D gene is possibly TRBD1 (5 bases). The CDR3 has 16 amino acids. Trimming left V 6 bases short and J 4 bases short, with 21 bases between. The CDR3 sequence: CASSSAVGVRSTEAFF. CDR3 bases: TGTGCCAGCAGCTCAGCTGTGGGGGTTAGGAGCACTGAAGCTTTCTTT.

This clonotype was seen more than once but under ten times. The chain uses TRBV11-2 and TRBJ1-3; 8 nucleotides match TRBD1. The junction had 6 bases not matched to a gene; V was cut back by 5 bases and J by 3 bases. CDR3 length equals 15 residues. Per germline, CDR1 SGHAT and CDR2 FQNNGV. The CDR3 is CASSLVRGLGNTIYF. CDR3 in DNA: TGTGCCAGCAGCCTGGTCAGGGGGCTTGGAAACACCATATATTTT.

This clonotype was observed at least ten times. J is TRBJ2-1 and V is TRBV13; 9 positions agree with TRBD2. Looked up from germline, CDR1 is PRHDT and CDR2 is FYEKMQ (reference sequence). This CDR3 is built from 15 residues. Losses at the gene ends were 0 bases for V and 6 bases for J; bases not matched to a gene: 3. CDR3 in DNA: TGTGCCAGCAGCTTAGGTCCTAGCGGGGTCAATGAGCAGTTCTTC. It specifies CASSLGPSGVNEQFF.

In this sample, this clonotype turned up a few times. This CDR3 reads CASRNRGTSGGAGLETQYF. CDR3 in DNA: TGTGCCAGCAGAAACCGCGGGACTAGCGGGGGGGCCGGTTTGGAGACCCAGTACTTC. The chain couples TRBV7-3 to TRBJ2-5; the match to TRBD2 covers 16 bases. V lost 6 bases and J lost 5; bases outside the gene matches: 15. This CDR3 spans 19 amino acids. CDR1 and CDR2 from the germline V gene are SGHTA and FQGTGA.

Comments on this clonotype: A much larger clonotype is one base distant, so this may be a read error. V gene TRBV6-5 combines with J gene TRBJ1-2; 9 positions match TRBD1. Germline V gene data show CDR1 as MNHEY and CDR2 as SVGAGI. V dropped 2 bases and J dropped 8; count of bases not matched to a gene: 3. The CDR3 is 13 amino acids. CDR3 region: CASSYTGGAGYTF. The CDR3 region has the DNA TGTGCCAGCAGTTACACAGGGGGCGCCGGCTACACCTTC.

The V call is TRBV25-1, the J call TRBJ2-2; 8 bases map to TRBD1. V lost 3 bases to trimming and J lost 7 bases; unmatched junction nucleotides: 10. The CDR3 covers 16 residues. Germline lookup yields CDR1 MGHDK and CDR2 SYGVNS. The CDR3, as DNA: TGTGCCAGCAGTGACCCCCAGGGGGCGCGCGGCGGGGAGCTGTTTTTT. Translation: CASSDPQGARGGELFF.

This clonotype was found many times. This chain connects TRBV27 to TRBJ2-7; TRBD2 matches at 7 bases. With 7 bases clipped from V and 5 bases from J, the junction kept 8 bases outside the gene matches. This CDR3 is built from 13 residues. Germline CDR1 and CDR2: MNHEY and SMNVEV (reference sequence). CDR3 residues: CASTILGGNEQYF. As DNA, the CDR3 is TGTGCCAGCACTATCTTGGGAGGGAACGAGCAGTACTTC.

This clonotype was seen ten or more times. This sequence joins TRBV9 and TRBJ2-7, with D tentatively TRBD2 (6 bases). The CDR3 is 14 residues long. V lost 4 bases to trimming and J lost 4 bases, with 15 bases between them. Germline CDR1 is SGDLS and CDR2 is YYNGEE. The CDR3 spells CASSPSGVEYEQYF. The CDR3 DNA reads TGTGCCAGCAGCCCCTCGGGGGTAGAATACGAGCAGTACTTC.

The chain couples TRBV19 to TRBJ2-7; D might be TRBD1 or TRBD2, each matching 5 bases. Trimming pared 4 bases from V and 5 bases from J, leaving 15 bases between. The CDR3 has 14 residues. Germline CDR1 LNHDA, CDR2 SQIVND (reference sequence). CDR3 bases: TGTGCCAGTAGTAAGGGACCCTTTGGCCACGAGCAGTACTTC. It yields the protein CASSKGPFGHEQYF.